One sample yielded the 17 T cell receptor beta chains listed below, sequenced in a study of T cells in Graves' hyperthyroidism and ophthalmopathy (dated by TCRdb to the late 2010s). The receptor library was made with multiplex PCR. The data were produced on an Illumina HiSeq 2000. TCR beta CDR3 regions were amplified from RNA transcripts. For the first round of RT-PCR on the TCR CDR3, the HTBI primer set was used together with the Qiagen OneStep RT-PCR kit. TCRdb reprocessed the public reads (quality trimming at Q25 with fastp, clone calling with MiXCR) and kept in-frame beta chains. Entries are consolidated by CDR3 protein sequence, retaining the most common genes and DNA. The table for this sample lists 450,000 to 700,000 distinct CDR3 sequences; around 46% of them were counted only once. Approximately 8.4% of the sample lies in the top ten. What was sequenced was peripheral blood or thyroid tissue (not recorded which). The source is a woman younger than 30 with Graves' hyperthyroidism.

The rearrangement uses TRBV5-6 and TRBJ1-3; unclear D gene. The CDR3 is 15 amino acids. Germline V gene sequence: CDR1 SGHDT, CDR2 YYEEEE. V was cut by 1 base and J by 0 bases, with 8 bases left in between. The CDR3 DNA reads TGTGCCAGCAGCTTGTATTGGAGCTCTGGAAACACCATATATTTT. It encodes CASSLYWSSGNTIYF.

This clonotype was seen repeatedly, ten times or more. The rearrangement links TRBV4-3 to TRBJ2-7; the match to TRBD1 covers 7 bases. Germline-derived CDR1 and CDR2 are LGHNA and YSLEER. V gave up 0 bases and J gave up 2 bases; unmatched junction bases: 4. The CDR3 is 15 amino acids. The CDR3: CASSQDRQGAYEQYF. The CDR3 DNA sequence: TGCGCCAGCAGCCAAGATCGGCAGGGGGCCTACGAGCAGTACTTC.

The rearrangement uses TRBV4-3 and TRBJ2-7; 9 bases map to TRBD2. The ends lost 0 bases at V and 2 bases at J; junction bases unmatched: 8. This CDR3 comprises 17 residues. Germline-derived CDR1 and CDR2 are LGHNA and YSLEER. This CDR3 reads CASSQDPLAGRTYEQYF. The CDR3 DNA reads as TGCGCCAGCAGCCAAGATCCACTAGCGGGCCGGACCTACGAGCAGTACTTC.

Many counts were recorded for this clonotype. The chain combines TRBV5-1 with TRBJ2-5; possible D gene TRBD2, 5 bases. The CDR3 runs to 13 residues. The V end was cut by 4 bases, the J end by 6 bases, with 13 bases between. The germline CDR1 and CDR2 sequences are SGHRS and YFSETQ. The CDR3 sequence is CASSPEAEKTQYF. CDR3 sequence (DNA): TGCGCCAGCAGCCCGGAGGCCGAAAAGACCCAGTACTTC.

The table lists this clonotype with a few counts. The CDR3 reads CASSLGTRSHEQYF. The CDR3 DNA sequence: TGTGCCAGCAGTTTAGGTACTAGATCGCACGAGCAGTACTTC. This chain joins TRBV27 and TRBJ2-7; D might be TRBD2 (5 bases). The ends were cut back, 2 bases at V and 5 bases at J, with 13 bases in the middle. The CDR3 is 14 amino acids. The germline V gene encodes CDR1 MNHEY and CDR2 SMNVEV (reference sequence).

This clonotype has just one count. V is TRBV7-9 and J is TRBJ1-1; 9 bases line up with TRBD1. After removal of 4 bases from V and 0 bases from J, the junction contained 3 bases not matched to a gene. CDR3 length: 15 amino acids. Germline assignment: CDR1 SEHNR and CDR2 FQNEAQ (reference sequence). This CDR3 is CASSWDRAMNTEAFF. CDR3 coding DNA: TGTGCCAGCAGCTGGGACAGGGCCATGAACACTGAAGCTTTCTTT.

This clonotype was seen at least ten times. This chain connects TRBV20-1 to TRBJ2-5; 8 positions match TRBD1. Trimming cost V 7 bases and J 3 bases; bases outside gene matches: 13. The CDR3 runs 15 residues. CDR1 is DFQATT, CDR2 SNEGSKA, per germline (reference sequence). The CDR3 DNA sequence: TGCAGTGACCCCCTCTCGACAGGGGAGGAAGAGACCCAGTACTTC. This translates into CSDPLSTGEEETQYF.

In this sample, this clonotype turned up once. The V gene is TRBV5-1, the J gene TRBJ2-7, with D possibly being TRBD1 or TRBD2 (5 bases each). CDR3 length: 12 amino acids. Germline assignment: CDR1 SGHRS and CDR2 YFSETQ. V gave up 7 bases and J gave up 5 bases, with 13 bases separating them. CDR3 nucleotide sequence: TGCGCCAGCGCCCCTTGGGGGAACGAGCAGTACTTC. This codes for CASAPWGNEQYF.

This clonotype was recorded a few times. The gene calls are TRBV20-1 and TRBJ1-2; no clear D. The CDR3 is 12 residues long. Trimming stripped 3 bases from V and 4 bases from J, with 9 bases between. The germline V gene has CDR1 DFQATT and CDR2 SNEGSKA (reference sequence). The CDR3 here is CSARSGIYGYTF. CDR3 nucleotides: TGCAGTGCTAGGTCAGGAATCTATGGCTACACCTTC.

The gene calls are TRBV13 and TRBJ2-3; maybe TRBD1 (7 bases). This CDR3 spans 15 amino acids. The V end was cut by 2 bases, the J end by 2 bases, with 11 bases between. CDR1 and CDR2 (germline): PRHDT, FYEKMQ (reference sequence). In DNA form, the CDR3 reads TGTGCCAGCAGCTTACAGGGGGAGGTCACAGATACGCAGTATTTT. Translating it yields CASSLQGEVTDTQYF.

The chain uses TRBV20-1 and TRBJ1-5; 8 bases align to TRBD1. Trimming cost V 6 bases and J 5 bases; bases outside gene matches: 3. The germline V gene has CDR1 DFQATT and CDR2 SNEGSKA (reference sequence). This CDR3 comprises 12 residues. The DNA of the CDR3 is TGCAGTGCCAGGGGGCTAGATCAGCCCCAGCATTTT. Residues: CSARGLDQPQHF.

The V gene is TRBV20-1, the J gene TRBJ2-2; 12 nucleotides match TRBD1. CDR3 length equals 18 residues. V was pared by 0 bases and J by 2 bases, with 7 bases of the junction left unmatched. The germline V gene has CDR1 DFQATT and CDR2 SNEGSKA (reference sequence). The CDR3 protein is CSARDPRDRGRNTGELFF. As DNA, the CDR3 is TGCAGTGCTAGAGATCCCCGGGACAGGGGGCGCAACACCGGGGAGCTGTTTTTT.

This clonotype was found many times. The J gene is TRBJ1-1, the V gene TRBV29-1; D is uncertain. Germline-derived CDR1 and CDR2 are SQVTM and ANQGSEA. With 0 bases removed from V and 3 bases from J, the gap between germline ends came to 8 bases. This CDR3 region has 13 residues. The CDR3 loop reads CSVEDGRDTEAFF. CDR3 DNA: TGCAGCGTTGAAGATGGTAGGGACACTGAAGCTTTCTTT.

This clonotype was observed many times. The rearrangement uses TRBV12-5 and TRBJ1-2; D is possibly TRBD1 (6 bases). Between the trimmed V and J ends, which lost 10 bases and 4 bases, there was a span of 28 bases. Germline values: CDR1 LGHNT, CDR2 FRNRAP. CDR3 length: 17 amino acids. The CDR3 here is CAIPTPPGHTVGYGYTF. In nucleotides, the CDR3 is TGTGCTATCCCTACTCCTCCGGGACATACTGTCGGCTATGGCTACACCTTC.

The J gene is TRBJ2-1, the V gene TRBV10-3; TRBD2 matches at 14 bases. The trim removed 2 bases at V and 7 bases at J, leaving 4 bases unmatched. Looked up from germline, CDR1 is ENHRY and CDR2 is SYGVKD. The CDR3 has 16 amino acids. CDR3 coding DNA: TGTGCCATCAGTGAGGGGGGACTAGCGGGAGCAAATGAGCAGTTCTTC. The encoded protein is CAISEGGLAGANEQFF.

The gene calls are TRBV7-2 and TRBJ2-7; TRBD1 agrees at 7 bases. Germline CDR1 is SGHTA and CDR2 is FQGNSA. V shed 5 bases and J 9 bases; nucleotides not matched to a gene: 4. This CDR3 comprises 11 residues. CDR3 in amino acids: CASSPRTGQYF. CDR3 sequence (DNA): TGTGCCAGCAGCCCAAGGACAGGGCAGTACTTC.

The chain combines TRBV7-3 with TRBJ2-7, with D unclear. The V gene lost 5 bases and the J gene lost 7 bases, with 15 bases spanning the gap. Per germline, CDR1 SGHTA and CDR2 FQGTGA. This CDR3 comprises 13 residues. The CDR3 protein is CASSLSSYNEQYF. The CDR3 DNA follows: TGTGCCAGCAGCCTAAGCTCCTACAATGAGCAGTACTTC. Complete variable domain (other parts from reference TRBV7-3 and TRBJ2-7): GAGVSQTPSNKVTEKGKYVELRCDPISGHTALYWYRQSLGQGPEFLIYFQGTGAADDSGLPNDRFFAVRPEGSVSTLKIQRTERGDSAVYLCASSLSSYNEQYFGPGTRLTVT.